This TCR beta chain was recorded in a study of cytomegalovirus exposure and HLA in healthy donors. Germline V gene sequence: CDR1 SGHTA, CDR2 FQGTGA. CDR3 length: 13 amino acids. The V end was cut by 6 bases, the J end by 1 base, with 9 bases between. This PCR relied on a set of 60 Vbeta primers and 13 Jbeta primers. TCRdb keeps only in-frame clones here, not all; method: immunoSEQ multiplex PCR. The data contain tens of thousands of clones, around 83% of them singletons. About this clone itself: The identical CDR3 is also encoded by other nucleotide sequences in the sample.

The chain has TRBV7-3 and TRBJ1-1, with D possibly being TRBD1 (5 bases). This sequence was found in a man between 70 and 80 years old in good health and CMV-seropositive. Sequencing was carried out using PBMCs. CDR3 region: CASSQQANTEAFF. The DNA for the CDR3 is TGTGCCAGCAGTCAACAGGCGAACACTGAAGCTTTCTTT.